The source of this T cell receptor beta chain is a study of blood T cell repertoires in COVID-19. Study-wide context: Whether acute or convalescent, the COVID-19 samples came from the United States, Italy and Spain.

The CDR3 is 14 residues long. Between the trimmed V and J ends, which lost 5 bases and 2 bases, there was a span of 11 bases. The germline V gene encodes CDR1 MNHEY and CDR2 SVGAGI. Here immunoSEQ multiplex PCR was the method, and the copy in TCRdb shows in-frame clones only, minus some. The data contain approximately 240,000 clones, about 88% of them singletons. The chain joins TRBV6-5 to TRBJ2-3; D unresolved. This receptor was taken from a man aged 50 or older who had recovered from COVID-19. The sequencing sample was made of peripheral blood. For the CDR3, the DNA is TGTGCCAGCAGTCCAACCTTACTCACAGATACGCAGTATTTT. It specifies CASSPTLLTDTQYF.